The 26 T cell receptor beta chains given below trace back to one sample, sequenced in a study of T cells in Graves' hyperthyroidism and ophthalmopathy. TCR beta CDR3 region amplification was performed from RNA transcripts. Researchers ran a first-round RT-PCR on the TCR CDR3 using the HTBI primer set. TCRdb processed the multiplex PCR reads anew with MiXCR; each CDR3 protein has one entry. The sample includes roughly 700,000 distinct CDR3 sequences, approximately 15% of them seen just once. Material for sequencing was blood. These receptor sequences come from a woman aged 18-35 years with Graves' hyperthyroidism.

This clonotype was detected ten times or more. V is TRBV7-7 and J is TRBJ2-3; the match to TRBD2 covers 13 bases. Germline V gene data show CDR1 as SSHAT and CDR2 as FNYEAQ (reference sequence). The CDR3 length is 20 residues. V lost 2 bases to trimming and J lost 0 bases; unmatched junction nucleotides: 11. The CDR3 bases are TGTGCCAGCAGCTTACTACCACGGACTAGCGGGAGTTATAGCACAGATACGCAGTATTTT. It is translated as CASSLLPRTSGSYSTDTQYF. Looking up the rest from reference TRBV7-7 and TRBJ2-3 gives the full variable domain: GAGVSQSPRYKVTKRGQDVTLRCDPISSHATLYWYQQALGQGPEFLTYFNYEAQPDKSGLPSDRFSAERPEGSISTLTIQRTEQRDSAMYRCASSLLPRTSGSYSTDTQYFGPGTRLTVL.

Only a few counts were recorded for this clonotype. The chain has TRBV24-1 and TRBJ2-2; D is ambiguous. Trimming removed 1 base at V and 1 base at J, with 9 bases between. Germline values: CDR1 KGHDR, CDR2 SFDVKD. This CDR3 is 16 amino acids long. Here the CDR3 reads CATSDFRSENTGELFF. CDR3 nucleotide sequence: TGTGCCACCAGTGATTTTCGATCAGAGAACACCGGGGAGCTGTTTTTT.

The chain uses TRBV19 and TRBJ2-2; the match to TRBD2 covers 7 bases. This CDR3 comprises 13 residues. V lost 6 bases, J lost 8 bases, and 6 bases stayed unmatched. Germline lookup yields CDR1 LNHDA and CDR2 SQIVND (reference sequence). The CDR3 DNA reads as TGTGCCAGTAGAGGGAGGGGCGGAGGGGAGCTGTTTTTT. Translating gives CASRGRGGGELFF. The complete variable domain, with remaining parts taken from reference TRBV19 and TRBJ2-2, reads DGGITQSPKYLFRKEGQNVTLSCEQNLNHDAMYWYRQDPGQGLRLIYYSQIVNDFQKGDIAEGYSVSREKKESFPLTVTSAQKNPTAFYLCASRGRGGGELFFGEGSRLTVL.

This clonotype was counted many times. The CDR3 sequence: CASSPGQGEEQFF. CDR3 coding DNA: TGTGCCAGCAGCCCCGGACAGGGTGAAGAGCAGTTCTTC. This chain connects TRBV12-3 or TRBV12-4 to TRBJ2-1; the match to TRBD1 covers 8 bases. The CDR3 sequence is 13 residues long. Trimming took 6 bases from V and 10 from J; bases not matched to a gene: 8.

This clonotype has more than one count but fewer than ten. A much larger clonotype is one base distant, so this may be a read error. The rearrangement uses TRBV12-3 or TRBV12-4 and TRBJ2-3, with TRBD1 matching 10 bases. The CDR3 consists of 16 residues. CDR3 region: CASSKGDRGSRDTRYF. The DNA for the CDR3 is TGTGCCAGCAGTAAGGGGGACAGGGGAAGTCGAGATACGCGGTATTTT.

This clonotype was counted ten times or more. The chain uses TRBV2 and TRBJ2-3; D unresolved. Between the trimmed V and J ends, which lost 8 bases and 2 bases, there was a span of 14 bases. Germline V lookup: CDR1 SNHLY, CDR2 FYNNEI. This CDR3 is 14 amino acids long. CDR3 sequence: CASRTAPHTDTQYF. CDR3 coding DNA: TGTGCCAGCCGTACGGCACCCCACACAGATACGCAGTATTTT.

This chain connects TRBV5-1 to TRBJ1-5, with D possibly matching TRBD1 (5 bases). Per germline, CDR1 SGHRS and CDR2 YFSETQ. Trimming removed 4 bases from V and 0 bases from J, with 20 bases in between. The CDR3 contains 18 residues. CDR3 coding DNA: TGCGCCAGCAGCAAAGGACACCTGCTCGGGGATAGCAATCAGCCCCAGCATTTT. This encodes CASSKGHLLGDSNQPQHF.

This rearrangement joins TRBV2 to TRBJ2-7; D possibly corresponds to TRBD1 (5 bases). Trimming took off 7 bases at V and 9 bases at J, with 13 bases between the two ends. The V gene's germline CDR1 is SNHLY and CDR2 FYNNEI. This CDR3 comprises 11 residues. In DNA, the CDR3 is TGTGCCAGCACAGGGTATAACGGGCAGTACTTC. Translation gives CASTGYNGQYF.

The chain recombines TRBV6-1 with TRBJ1-3, with D possibly being TRBD1 (6 bases). With 6 bases removed from V and 2 bases from J, the gap between germline ends came to 8 bases. Germline V gives CDR1 MNHNS, CDR2 SASEGT. The CDR3 is 13 amino acids. The DNA of the CDR3 is TGTGCCAGCAGAGGACAGACTGGAAACACCATATATTTT. Translating it yields CASRGQTGNTIYF.

The CDR3, as DNA: TGTGCCAGCAGCAGGGCAGAGGGTCAGCCCCAGCATTTT. This translates into CASSRAEGQPQHF. This chain connects TRBV7-8 to TRBJ1-5, with unresolved D. There are 13 residues in the CDR3. V lost 5 bases to trimming and J lost 6 bases, with 11 bases between them. Germline V CDR1 and CDR2: SGHVS, FQNEAQ.

The sample holds one count of this clonotype. The V gene is TRBV6-1, the J gene TRBJ2-7; TRBD1 agrees at 7 bases. This CDR3 region has 18 residues. V dropped 5 bases and J dropped 3; count of bases not matched to a gene: 19. Germline V gene lookup returns CDR1 MNHNS and CDR2 SASEGT. CDR3 DNA sequence: TGTGCCAGCAGTACACAACCGGGACAGAGGAATAAGGGCTACGAGCAGTACTTC. Its protein is CASSTQPGQRNKGYEQYF.

This clonotype was observed at least ten times. The genes are TRBV2 and TRBJ2-3; 16 bases map to TRBD2. Germline V lookup: CDR1 SNHLY, CDR2 FYNNEI. Losses at the gene ends were 10 bases for V and 8 bases for J; bases not matched to a gene: 9. This CDR3 is built from 15 residues. Here the CDR3 reads CATAGTSGRAGTQYF. The CDR3 DNA reads as TGTGCCACCGCTGGGACTAGCGGGAGGGCCGGTACGCAGTATTTT.

Ten or more counts support this clonotype. V and J are TRBV11-2 and TRBJ2-5; possibly TRBD1 for D (6 bases). Trimming left V 1 base short and J 5 bases short, with 17 bases between. The CDR3 spans 16 residues. Per germline, CDR1 SGHAT and CDR2 FQNNGV. CDR3 residues: CASSLGAFGGRETQYF. The CDR3 DNA sequence: TGTGCCAGCAGCTTAGGGGCCTTTGGGGGCCGGGAGACCCAGTACTTC.

This clonotype was seen many times. The chain links TRBV11-2 to TRBJ1-1, with D uncertain. CDR1 is SGHAT and CDR2 is FQNNGV in the germline V gene. V lost 5 bases, J lost 5 bases, and 9 bases lay in between. The CDR3 has 12 residues. The CDR3 sequence is CASSPDRTEAFF. CDR3 DNA sequence: TGTGCCAGCAGCCCTGATCGAACTGAAGCTTTCTTT.

Concerning this clonotype itself: A read error may explain this, as a much larger clone is one base away. The V call is TRBV5-6, the J call TRBJ2-2, with 10 bases aligning to TRBD2. Germline V gene lookup returns CDR1 SGHDT and CDR2 YYEEEE. CDR3 length equals 14 residues. Here the CDR3 DNA reads TGTGCCAGCAGTAGAGCGGGAGGGACCGGGGGGCTGTTTTTT. Translating it yields CASSRAGGTGGLFF.

This clonotype was counted a few times. V usage is TRBV7-3 and J usage is TRBJ2-2; D possibly matches TRBD1 or TRBD2 (6 bases each). The germline V gene has CDR1 SGHTA and CDR2 FQGTGA. Trimming took 3 bases from V and 1 from J, leaving 12 bases between them. This CDR3 is 16 amino acids long. The CDR3 DNA reads TGTGCCAGCAGCTTCCCGGGGGCTGGGAACACCGGGGAGCTGTTTTTT. Translation: CASSFPGAGNTGELFF.

This clonotype was counted between two and nine times. J is TRBJ1-2 and V is TRBV12-3 or TRBV12-4; D perhaps matches TRBD1 (5 bases). V was shortened by 5 bases and J by 6 bases, with 16 bases between the two germline ends. The CDR3 loop spans 14 amino acids. CDR3 loop: CASSPRREGHGYTF. The CDR3 nucleotides read TGTGCCAGCAGTCCCCGCAGGGAAGGGCATGGCTACACCTTC.

This clonotype appeared many times. The rearrangement joins TRBV11-2 to TRBJ2-6, with D maybe TRBD2 (5 bases). The CDR3 is 18 residues long. V dropped 1 base and J dropped 1 base, with 14 bases sitting between them. Germline V gives CDR1 SGHAT, CDR2 FQNNGV. The CDR3 DNA sequence: TGTGCCAGCAGCTTAGGGGCTCGGGGTCGGTCTGGGGCCAACGTCCTGACTTTC. This gives the protein CASSLGARGRSGANVLTF. Full variable domain (missing parts from reference TRBV11-2 and TRBJ2-6): EAGVAQSPRYKIIEKRQSVAFWCNPISGHATLYWYQQILGQGPKLLIQFQNNGVVDDSQLPKDRFSAERLKGVDSTLKIQPAKLEDSAVYLCASSLGARGRSGANVLTFGAGSRLTVL.

The sample holds a few counts of this clonotype. One base away lies a much larger clone, so this may be a sequencing read error. This chain connects TRBV9 to TRBJ1-1; D is possibly TRBD1 (5 bases). The germline V gene encodes CDR1 SGDLS and CDR2 YYNGEE. This CDR3 comprises 12 residues. Trimming shortened V by 7 bases and J by 3 bases, and 10 bases separated the two germline ends. The CDR3 protein is CASGTRDTEAFF. The CDR3 DNA is TGTGCCAGCGGCACCAGGGACACTGAAGCTTTCTTT.

This clonotype was observed many times. V gene TRBV11-2 combines with J gene TRBJ1-1; 8 nucleotides align to TRBD1. The ends lost 0 bases at V and 3 bases at J; junction bases unmatched: 12. Germline CDR1 reads SGHAT; CDR2 reads FQNNGV. The CDR3 contains 18 residues. The CDR3 coding sequence is TGTGCCAGCAGCTTAGATCGGGAGGGCAGGGGGCGTGACACTGAAGCTTTCTTT. It specifies CASSLDREGRGRDTEAFF. Together with reference TRBV11-2 and TRBJ1-1, the CDR3 gives the full variable domain: EAGVAQSPRYKIIEKRQSVAFWCNPISGHATLYWYQQILGQGPKLLIQFQNNGVVDDSQLPKDRFSAERLKGVDSTLKIQPAKLEDSAVYLCASSLDREGRGRDTEAFFGQGTRLTVV.

This clonotype was seen a few times. V is TRBV11-2 and J is TRBJ1-1; no reliable D call. CDR1 is SGHAT, CDR2 FQNNGV, per germline. The CDR3 has 15 amino acids. Trimming stripped 2 bases from V and 0 bases from J, with 10 bases between. This CDR3 reads CASSLTAALNTEAFF. CDR3 sequence (DNA): TGTGCCAGCAGCTTAACGGCAGCCTTGAACACTGAAGCTTTCTTT.

This clonotype was recorded at least ten times. The rearrangement joins TRBV27 to TRBJ1-1; TRBD1 is a possible D gene (5 bases). CDR1 is MNHEY and CDR2 is SMNVEV in the germline V gene (reference sequence). V gave up 3 bases and J gave up 8 bases, with 16 bases separating them. The length of the CDR3 is 14 residues. CDR3 protein: CASSFGAGGMEAFF. The CDR3 coding sequence is TGTGCCAGCAGTTTCGGGGCAGGAGGGATGGAAGCTTTCTTT.

The chain couples TRBV7-3 to TRBJ1-6; 7 bases agree with TRBD1. V lost 1 base and J lost 11; bases outside the gene matches: 11. The CDR3 contains 16 residues. The germline V gene has CDR1 SGHTA and CDR2 FQGTGA. The CDR3 DNA sequence: TGTGCCAGCAGCTTAATGGGACAGACTTTTCGTACACCCCTCCACTTT. This sequence encodes CASSLMGQTFRTPLHF.

This clonotype was seen at least ten times. This sequence joins TRBV3-1 and TRBJ1-1, with a tentative D call TRBD1 (5 bases). This CDR3 comprises 14 residues. Germline CDR1 reads LGHDT; CDR2 reads YNNKEL (reference sequence). V lost 4 bases, J lost 6 bases, and 15 bases lay in between. CDR3 nucleotides: TGTGCCAGCAGCCGAGCGCCGGGGGTGGCTGAAGCTTTCTTT. Translation gives CASSRAPGVAEAFF.

Details on this clonotype: A much larger clone lies a single base off, so this may be a read error. This sequence joins TRBV6-5 and TRBJ2-1, with a weak D call TRBD1 (6 bases). The V end lost 4 bases, the J end lost 4 bases, and 14 bases lay between the germline ends. Per germline, CDR1 MNHEY and CDR2 SVGAGI. The CDR3 contains 15 residues. CDR3 residues: CASSSGVTVYNEQFF. The CDR3 DNA is TGTGCCAGCAGTTCAGGGGTGACAGTATACAATGAGCAGTTCTTC.

V gene TRBV30 combines with J gene TRBJ2-1; TRBD1 matches at 8 bases. Germline V gene sequence: CDR1 GTSNPN, CDR2 SVGIG (reference sequence). The V and J ends lost 8 bases and 0 bases, in that order; junction bases with no gene match: 9. The CDR3 runs 15 residues. The CDR3 loop is CARSWTGSSYNEQFF. CDR3 bases: TGTGCCCGTTCCTGGACAGGGAGCTCCTACAATGAGCAGTTCTTC.